These 23 T cell receptor beta chains came from one sample sequenced in a study of CD8 T cells in ankylosing spondylitis. Their target antigens are unknown. General observations from the study: A TCR beta motif of 8 or 9 highly homologous variants appeared characteristic of ankylosing spondylitis blood.

TCRdb re-called the 5' RACE reads with MiXCR, one entry per CDR3 protein. Of fewer than 650,000 distinct CDR3 sequences listed, roughly an eighth were seen once; the top ten hold over 6.5%. Sequencing was performed on blood, either unsorted or a sorted T cell fraction (not recorded which). Receptors originate from a male donor with ankylosing spondylitis.

This clonotype was seen at least ten times. V usage is TRBV13 and J usage is TRBJ2-1; TRBD2 might be the D (6 bases). V was cut by 0 bases and J by 4 bases, with 10 bases left in between. This CDR3 is built from 15 residues. The germline V gene has CDR1 PRHDT and CDR2 FYEKMQ (reference sequence). CDR3 loop: CASSLGGSGYNEQFF. CDR3 in DNA: TGTGCCAGCAGCTTAGGCGGGAGCGGGTACAATGAGCAGTTCTTC.

The chain joins TRBV6-4 to TRBJ2-3; D is unresolved. The CDR3 extends over 16 amino acids. Trimming removed 7 bases from V and 0 bases from J, with 17 bases in between. Germline assignment: CDR1 MRHNA and CDR2 SNTAGT. The CDR3 protein is CASTPYPAKSTDTQYF. The CDR3 DNA reads TGTGCCAGCACCCCATATCCGGCTAAAAGCACAGATACGCAGTATTTT.

The genes are TRBV5-1 and TRBJ2-5; no definite D call. Germline CDR1 and CDR2: SGHRS and YFSETQ. The CDR3 has 14 amino acids. V gave up 0 bases and J gave up 5 bases, with 11 bases separating them. The CDR3 sequence is CASSLVALGETQYF. The CDR3 DNA reads as TGCGCCAGCAGCTTGGTAGCCCTCGGGGAGACCCAGTACTTC.

This clonotype was detected many times. This chain connects TRBV29-1 to TRBJ2-3, with unresolved D. Germline-derived CDR1 and CDR2 are SQVTM and ANQGSEA. With 7 bases removed from V and 4 bases from J, the gap between germline ends came to 12 bases. The CDR3 has 12 residues. The CDR3 DNA reads as TGCAGCGCGCCTGACTTAGCAGATACGCAGTATTTT. It encodes CSAPDLADTQYF.

This clonotype has at least ten counts. The V and J genes are TRBV4-1 and TRBJ2-1; TRBD1 matches at 12 bases. V gave up 3 bases and J gave up 5 bases; unmatched junction bases: 5. Germline-derived CDR1 and CDR2 are MGHRA and YSYEKL. The CDR3 sequence is 16 residues long. Here the CDR3 DNA reads TGCGCCAGCAGCCATCCCCGGGACAGGGGGCACAATGAGCAGTTCTTC. It is translated as CASSHPRDRGHNEQFF.

This clonotype was counted at least ten times. This chain uses TRBV21-1 with TRBJ2-7; TRBD1 is the table's D call and was not checked against the DNA. TRBV21-1 is a recognized pseudogene. The CDR3 covers 19 residues. The CDR3 DNA sequence: TGTGCCAGCAGCGACTACGGGACAGGGGGTTACCAGAGCTCCTACGAGCAGTACGTC. As protein: CASSDYGTGGYQSSYEQYV.

This clonotype turned up a few times. The CDR3 nucleotides read TGTGCCAGCAGTGAGGGACTAGTAGCCGAGCAGTACTTC. This codes for CASSEGLVAEQYF. The V gene is TRBV2, the J gene TRBJ2-7; 8 bases agree with TRBD2. V lost 3 bases and J lost 6; bases outside the gene matches: 4. CDR1 and CDR2 from the germline V gene are SNHLY and FYNNEI. The CDR3 spans 13 residues.

The chain employs TRBV5-1 and TRBJ2-2; D might be TRBD1 (5 bases). The CDR3 runs to 15 residues. V dropped 0 bases and J dropped 5 bases, with 11 bases sitting between them. Germline values: CDR1 SGHRS, CDR2 YFSETQ. CDR3 in amino acids: CASSLVAGKTGELFF. The CDR3 nucleotides are TGCGCCAGCAGCTTGGTGGCAGGGAAAACCGGGGAGCTGTTTTTT.

This chain connects TRBV11-2 to TRBJ2-7; 7 bases fit TRBD2. Trimming at V came to 4 bases and at J to 1 base, leaving 7 bases not matched to a gene. The CDR3 spans 15 residues. Germline lookup yields CDR1 SGHAT and CDR2 FQNNGV. The CDR3 DNA reads TGTGCCAGCAGCTCTTCTCCGGGGGGTTCCTACGAGCAGTACTTC. Translation gives CASSSSPGGSYEQYF.

The CDR3 loop reads CASSVGGTMNTEAFF. CDR3 nucleotides: TGTGCCAGCAGCGTGGGCGGGACAATGAACACTGAAGCTTTCTTT. The V call is TRBV9, the J call TRBJ1-1, with D maybe TRBD1 (6 bases). The V end was cut by 2 bases, the J end by 0 bases, with 11 bases between. CDR1 and CDR2 from the germline V gene are SGDLS and YYNGEE. The CDR3 contains 15 residues.

This clonotype showed up just a few times. The rearrangement uses TRBV20-1 and TRBJ2-7; possibly TRBD2 for D (5 bases). The V gene's germline CDR1 is DFQATT and CDR2 SNEGSKA (reference sequence). The CDR3 has 13 amino acids. V dropped 4 bases and J dropped 2 bases, with 12 bases sitting between them. This chain's CDR3 is CSATLARTYEQYF. In DNA, the CDR3 is TGCAGTGCTACGTTAGCGAGGACCTACGAGCAGTACTTC.

This clonotype was seen a handful of times. CDR3 sequence (DNA): TGCAGCGTTGACCCTGGCGGTAGCTCCTACAATGAGCAGTTCTTC. This translates into CSVDPGGSSYNEQFF. The chain joins TRBV29-1 to TRBJ2-1; no clear D gene. CDR1 is SQVTM and CDR2 is ANQGSEA in the germline V gene. The V gene lost 3 bases and the J gene lost 0 bases, with 12 bases spanning the gap. This CDR3 has 15 residues.

This chain uses TRBV6-1 with TRBJ1-4; D is perhaps TRBD1 (5 bases). Germline CDR1 and CDR2: MNHNS and SASEGT. Trimming took 8 bases from V and 8 from J, leaving 15 bases between them. The CDR3 loop spans 13 amino acids. CDR3 sequence reads: CASSGTALEKLFF. The CDR3 DNA reads as TGTGCCAGCTCGGGGACGGCCCTAGAAAAACTGTTTTTT.

V usage is TRBV6-1 and J usage is TRBJ1-1; 8 nucleotides match TRBD1. With V trimmed by 7 bases and J by 0 bases, 10 bases remained unmatched. This CDR3 comprises 16 residues. Looked up from germline, CDR1 is MNHNS and CDR2 is SASEGT. CDR3 nucleotides: TGTGCCAGCATGGACCCCGGACAGGGAATGAACACTGAAGCTTTCTTT. It yields the protein CASMDPGQGMNTEAFF.

This clonotype has more than one count but fewer than ten. This chain links TRBV5-8 with TRBJ2-1; 7 positions match TRBD1. The CDR3 consists of 15 residues. With V trimmed by 4 bases and J by 3 bases, 7 bases remained unmatched. Germline CDR1 and CDR2: SGHTS and YDEGEE. The CDR3 spells CASSTGQRIYNEQFF. CDR3 DNA: TGTGCCAGCAGCACGGGACAGAGAATCTACAATGAGCAGTTCTTC.

The chain joins TRBV9 to TRBJ2-2, with 10 positions matching TRBD2. Germline CDR1 is SGDLS and CDR2 is YYNGEE. This CDR3 spans 16 amino acids. J gave up 2 bases and V 4 bases, and 5 bases lay outside the gene matches. As DNA, the CDR3 is TGTGCCAGCAGCCCCCTAGCGGGAGACAACACCGGGGAGCTGTTTTTT. Protein sequence: CASSPLAGDNTGELFF.

In this sample, this clonotype turned up many times. The chain couples TRBV2 to TRBJ1-1; no clear D gene. Per germline, CDR1 SNHLY and CDR2 FYNNEI. The CDR3 contains 14 residues. The V end was cut by 2 bases, the J end by 0 bases, with 7 bases between. CDR3 bases: TGTGCCAGCAGTGAACTCGTGGTGAACACTGAAGCTTTCTTT. Translated, it gives CASSELVVNTEAFF.

The chain employs TRBV12-3 or TRBV12-4 and TRBJ2-7; possibly TRBD1 or TRBD2 for D (5 bases each). Trimming took 2 bases from V and 12 from J, leaving 17 bases between them. The CDR3 is 13 residues long. The CDR3 reads CASSLLGRTDLYV. CDR3 coding DNA: TGTGCCAGCAGTTTACTGGGACGGACCGACCTGTACGTC.

V gene TRBV5-1 combines with J gene TRBJ2-7, with 13 bases lining up with TRBD2. J lost 3 bases, V lost 2 bases, and 11 bases had no gene match. The germline V gene has CDR1 SGHRS and CDR2 YFSETQ. The CDR3 runs 18 residues. CDR3 sequence reads: CASSLHPRLAGGIYEQYV. CDR3 in DNA: TGCGCCAGCAGCTTACACCCCCGACTAGCGGGAGGAATCTACGAGCAGTACGTC.

This clonotype was found many times. CDR3 nucleotides: TGTGCCAGCAGTCGGGGACTAGCGTACACCGGGGAGCTGTTTTTT. Translating gives CASSRGLAYTGELFF. The chain couples TRBV27 to TRBJ2-2; 10 nucleotides agree with TRBD2. V lost 5 bases to trimming and J lost 3 bases; unmatched junction nucleotides: 3. The V gene's germline CDR1 is MNHEY and CDR2 SMNVEV (reference sequence). The CDR3 is 15 residues long.

Written as DNA, the CDR3 is TGCAGTGCTAGGCTCGCAGGGAACTATGGCTACACCTTC. Its translation: CSARLAGNYGYTF. The chain combines TRBV20-1 with TRBJ1-2; possible D gene TRBD1, 5 bases. Per the germline V gene, CDR1 is DFQATT and CDR2 is SNEGSKA (reference sequence). The CDR3 consists of 13 residues. V was pared by 3 bases and J by 2 bases, with 10 bases between.

There are a few counts of this clonotype. The V call is TRBV20-1, the J call TRBJ2-2; 8 nucleotides match TRBD2. Germline CDR1 DFQATT, CDR2 SNEGSKA (reference sequence). The CDR3 loop spans 16 amino acids. V lost 0 bases and J lost 7; bases outside the gene matches: 10. The CDR3 sequence: CSARDLDSGKIGELFF. The CDR3 DNA sequence: TGCAGTGCTAGAGATTTGGATAGCGGGAAGATCGGGGAGCTGTTTTTT.

This sequence joins TRBV7-2 and TRBJ2-7, with D unresolved. There are 12 residues in the CDR3. Trimming left V 5 bases short and J 7 bases short, with 12 bases between. From germline, CDR1 is SGHTA and CDR2 FQGNSA. CDR3 protein: CASSPQVQEQYF. In DNA form, the CDR3 reads TGTGCCAGCAGCCCCCAGGTCCAAGAGCAGTACTTC.